Below, 17 T cell receptor beta chains from the same sample are listed, as sequenced in a study of blood T cell repertoires in COVID-19 (dated by TCRdb to about 2020). Receptors were amplified or captured by the immunoSEQ multiplex PCR assay. In TCRdb, the immuneACCESS table is reduced to in-frame sequences with V and J assigned. These tables do not hold every clone; where another copy was compared, an unresolved V gene accounts for under half, and the others remain unexplained. Counted in this sample were approximately 40,000 clones; approximately 90% of them appeared once. The ten largest clones add up to around 5% of the sample. The sample consisted of peripheral blood. The source is a human donor in a cohort sampled during active COVID-19.

The chain uses TRBV6-5 and TRBJ1-2; 7 bases match TRBD1. Germline lookup yields CDR1 MNHEY and CDR2 SVGAGI. CDR3 length: 15 residues. The J segment lost 4 bases and the V segment lost 4 bases, leaving 9 bases of the junction unmatched. CDR3 in amino acids: CASSSPSGQSYGYTF. CDR3 nucleotides: TGTGCCAGCAGTTCACCGTCGGGACAGAGCTATGGCTACACCTTC.

V gene TRBV28 combines with J gene TRBJ1-4; D is unresolved. V lost 6 bases and J 8 bases, leaving 25 bases between the germline ends. CDR3 length: 17 amino acids. Looked up from germline, CDR1 is MDHEN and CDR2 is SYDVKM. The CDR3, as DNA: TGTGCCAGCAGATCCACCGGCGGAGGCCTCGTCAGGGAAAAACTGTTTTTT. It is translated as CASRSTGGGLVREKLFF.

The J gene is TRBJ2-3, the V gene TRBV2, with 8 bases matching TRBD2. With 6 bases clipped from V and 14 bases from J, the junction kept 13 bases outside the gene matches. Germline V gene data show CDR1 as SNHLY and CDR2 as FYNNEI. The CDR3 consists of 13 residues. CDR3 residues: CASSPRVSGGMYF. The CDR3 coding sequence is TGTGCCAGCAGCCCCCGGGTGAGCGGGGGCATGTATTTT.

The rearrangement links TRBV19 to TRBJ2-3; 8 bases align to TRBD2. The CDR3 runs 15 residues. The germline CDR1 and CDR2 sequences are LNHDA and SQIVND (reference sequence). The trim removed 4 bases at V and 3 bases at J, leaving 6 bases unmatched. CDR3 residues: CASSRAGVGTDTQYF. The CDR3, as DNA: TGTGCCAGTAGTAGAGCGGGAGTTGGGACAGATACGCAGTATTTT.

The rearrangement joins TRBV4-1 to TRBJ1-4; possibly TRBD1 for D (6 bases). The CDR3 consists of 14 residues. V was shortened by 1 base and J by 7 bases, with 10 bases between the two germline ends. Germline CDR1 is MGHRA and CDR2 is YSYEKL. CDR3 region: CASSQAGVSEKLFF. The CDR3 DNA reads TGCGCCAGCAGCCAAGCAGGGGTTAGTGAAAAACTGTTTTTT.

This chain uses TRBV5-1 with TRBJ1-1; perhaps TRBD1 as D (5 bases). The CDR3 covers 14 residues. CDR1 and CDR2 (germline): SGHRS, YFSETQ. Trimming took 3 bases from V and 5 from J, leaving 14 bases between them. The CDR3 DNA reads TGCGCCAGCAGCTCAACCGACAGACCAACTGAAGCTTTCTTT. Its protein is CASSSTDRPTEAFF. Full variable domain (outside the CDR3, taken from reference TRBV5-1 and TRBJ1-1): KAGVTQTPRYLIKTRGQQVTLSCSPISGHRSVSWYQQTPGQGLQFLFEYFSETQRNKGNFPGRFSGRQFSNSRSEMNVSTLELGDSALYLCASSSTDRPTEAFFGQGTRLTVV.

The chain has TRBV7-3 and TRBJ2-4; D is perhaps TRBD1 (7 bases). The length of the CDR3 is 15 residues. Trimming removed 3 bases at V and 7 bases at J, with 16 bases between. Germline CDR1 reads SGHTA; CDR2 reads FQGTGA. The CDR3 spells CASSLGGTEGNIQYF. The CDR3 DNA reads TGTGCCAGCAGCTTGGGCGGGACAGAGGGGAACATTCAGTACTTC.

The V gene is TRBV10-2, the J gene TRBJ2-7, with D maybe TRBD2 (6 bases). V dropped 7 bases and J dropped 9 bases, with 19 bases sitting between them. In germline, CDR1 is WSHSY, CDR2 SAAADI. CDR3 length equals 13 residues. For the CDR3, the DNA is TGCGCCAGCACTGGGGGGACCACCTCGGCGCAGTACTTC. This encodes CASTGGTTSAQYF.

This chain joins TRBV14 and TRBJ2-1, with D tentatively TRBD2 (5 bases). The CDR3 length is 15 residues. Trimming cost V 1 base and J 3 bases, with 10 bases left between them. Germline V gives CDR1 SGHDN, CDR2 FVKESK. The CDR3, as DNA: TGTGCCAGCAGCCAAGGATTAGCGAGCTACAATGAGCAGTTCTTC. Translation: CASSQGLASYNEQFF.

V is TRBV30 and J is TRBJ1-1; D perhaps matches TRBD1 (6 bases). Trimming took off 1 base at V and 5 bases at J, with 11 bases between the two ends. Germline CDR1 is GTSNPN and CDR2 is SVGIG (reference sequence). The CDR3 sequence is 13 residues long. For the CDR3, the DNA is TGTGCCTGGAGTGAACAGGGTGGGACTGAAGCTTTCTTT. The encoded protein is CAWSEQGGTEAFF.

The V call is TRBV28, the J call TRBJ2-7, with 12 positions matching TRBD2. The CDR3 covers 15 residues. Germline V gene sequence: CDR1 MDHEN, CDR2 SYDVKM. V lost 2 bases to trimming and J lost 4 bases; unmatched junction nucleotides: 3. The CDR3 sequence is CASSLGGTSGYEQYF. For the CDR3, the DNA is TGTGCCAGCAGTTTAGGAGGGACTAGCGGGTACGAGCAGTACTTC.

The J gene is TRBJ2-1, the V gene TRBV18; 9 bases are shared with TRBD2. Germline CDR1 and CDR2: KGHSH and LQKENI. CDR3 size: 15 residues. Trimming removed 3 bases from V and 8 bases from J; junction bases left unmatched: 8. The CDR3 region has the DNA TGTGCCAGCTCACCGAAGGCGGGAGGGCCGCATGAGCAGTTCTTC. Translated, it gives CASSPKAGGPHEQFF.

The CDR3 DNA sequence: TGTGCCAGCAGCTTGGGACAGGTATACAATGAGCAGTTCTTC. Translated: CASSLGQVYNEQFF. The chain employs TRBV5-5 and TRBJ2-1; possibly TRBD1 for D (6 bases). The ends were cut back, 0 bases at V and 4 bases at J, with 8 bases in the middle. The V gene's germline CDR1 is SGHKS and CDR2 YYEKEE (reference sequence). The CDR3 runs to 14 residues.

The chain combines TRBV18 with TRBJ2-7; TRBD2 matches 8 bases. V trimming: 3 bases; J trimming: 0 bases; junction bases outside the gene matches: 10. Germline V gives CDR1 KGHSH, CDR2 LQKENI. The length of the CDR3 is 17 residues. The CDR3 region has the DNA TGTGCCAGCTCACCCCGGGGGGGGAGCGGGAGCTCCTACGAGCAGTACTTC. It yields the protein CASSPRGGSGSSYEQYF.

The rearrangement joins TRBV2 to TRBJ1-1; TRBD1 matches 12 bases. Per germline, CDR1 SNHLY and CDR2 FYNNEI. The V gene end was trimmed by 5 bases and the J gene end by 6 bases; junction bases not matched to a gene: 7. The CDR3 runs 15 residues. CDR3 DNA sequence: TGTGCCAGCAGTCCGGCGGGACAGGGGGCGCCTGAAGCTTTCTTT. It translates to CASSPAGQGAPEAFF.

J is TRBJ1-2 and V is TRBV18, with a possible D match to TRBD1 (5 bases). The germline V gene encodes CDR1 KGHSH and CDR2 LQKENI. The CDR3 runs to 14 residues. V lost 3 bases and J lost 4, with 12 bases in between. The CDR3 region has the DNA TGTGCCAGCTCACCCTCGGGGGAGGGCTATGGCTACACCTTC. It codes for CASSPSGEGYGYTF. The entire variable domain, with the rest obtained from reference TRBV18 and TRBJ1-2, is as follows: NAGVMQNPRHLVRRRGQEARLRCSPMKGHSHVYWYRQLPEEGLKFMVYLQKENIIDESGMPKERFSAEFPKEGPSILRIQQVVRGDSAAYFCASSPSGEGYGYTFGSGTRLTVV.

This clone was seen just once. This sequence joins TRBV18 and TRBJ2-5; D is ambiguous. The germline gives CDR1 KGHSH, CDR2 LQKENI. The CDR3 extends over 14 amino acids. Trimming took 0 bases from V and 1 from J, leaving 6 bases between them. The CDR3 sequence: CASSPPNSQETQYF. The CDR3 DNA sequence: TGTGCCAGCTCACCACCGAACAGCCAAGAGACCCAGTACTTC.